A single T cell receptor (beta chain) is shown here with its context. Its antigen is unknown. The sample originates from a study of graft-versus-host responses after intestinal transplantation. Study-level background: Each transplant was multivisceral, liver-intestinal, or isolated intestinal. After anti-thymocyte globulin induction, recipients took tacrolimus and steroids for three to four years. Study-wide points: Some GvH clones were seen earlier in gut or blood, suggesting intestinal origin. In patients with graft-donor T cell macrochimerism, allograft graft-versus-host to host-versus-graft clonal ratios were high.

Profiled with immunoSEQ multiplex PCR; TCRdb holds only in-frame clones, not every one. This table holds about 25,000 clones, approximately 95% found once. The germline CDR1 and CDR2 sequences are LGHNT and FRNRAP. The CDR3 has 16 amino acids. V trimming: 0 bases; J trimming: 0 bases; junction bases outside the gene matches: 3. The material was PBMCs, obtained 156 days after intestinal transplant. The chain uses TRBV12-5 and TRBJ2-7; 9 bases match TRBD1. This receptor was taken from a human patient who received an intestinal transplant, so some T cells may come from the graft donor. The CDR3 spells CASGLVLGQGSYEQYF. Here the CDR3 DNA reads TGTGCTAGTGGTTTGGTCTTGGGACAGGGCTCCTACGAGCAGTACTTC. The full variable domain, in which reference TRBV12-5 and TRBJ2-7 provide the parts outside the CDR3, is DARVTQTPRHKVTEMGQEVTMRCQPILGHNTVFWYRQTMMQGLELLAYFRNRAPLDDSGMPKDRFSAEMPDATLATLKIQPSEPRDSAVYFCASGLVLGQGSYEQYFGPGTRLTVT.